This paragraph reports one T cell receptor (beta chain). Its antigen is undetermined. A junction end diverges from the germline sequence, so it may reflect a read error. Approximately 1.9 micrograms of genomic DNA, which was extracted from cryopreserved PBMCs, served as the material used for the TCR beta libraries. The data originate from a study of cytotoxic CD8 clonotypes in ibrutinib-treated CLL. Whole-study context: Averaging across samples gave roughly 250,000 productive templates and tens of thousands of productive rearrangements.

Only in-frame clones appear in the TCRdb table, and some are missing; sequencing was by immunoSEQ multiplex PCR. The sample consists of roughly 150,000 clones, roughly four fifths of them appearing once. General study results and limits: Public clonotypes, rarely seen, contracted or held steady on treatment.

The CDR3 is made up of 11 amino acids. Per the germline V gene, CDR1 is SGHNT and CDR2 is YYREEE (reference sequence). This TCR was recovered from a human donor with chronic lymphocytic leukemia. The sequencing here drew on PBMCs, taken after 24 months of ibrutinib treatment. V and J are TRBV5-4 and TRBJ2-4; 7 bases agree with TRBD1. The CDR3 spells CASSLETGLFF. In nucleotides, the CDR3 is TGTGCCAGCAGCTTGGAGACAGGGTTGTTCTTC.